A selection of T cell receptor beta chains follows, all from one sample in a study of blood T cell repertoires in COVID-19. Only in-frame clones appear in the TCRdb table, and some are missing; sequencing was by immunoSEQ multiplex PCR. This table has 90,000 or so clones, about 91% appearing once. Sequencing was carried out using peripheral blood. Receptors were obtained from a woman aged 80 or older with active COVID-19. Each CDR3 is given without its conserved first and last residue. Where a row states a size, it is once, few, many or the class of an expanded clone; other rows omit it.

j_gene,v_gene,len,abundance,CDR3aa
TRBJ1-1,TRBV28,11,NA,ASSLHRGAEAF
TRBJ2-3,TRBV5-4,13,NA,ASSGWGISEDTQY
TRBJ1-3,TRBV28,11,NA,ASSPLTPNTIY
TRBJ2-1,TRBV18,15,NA,ASSPQATSGSYNEQF
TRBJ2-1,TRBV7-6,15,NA,ASSLVEPAEIYNEQF
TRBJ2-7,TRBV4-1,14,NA,ASSQDQAPLVYEQY
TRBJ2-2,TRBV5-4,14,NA,ASSFRLAGNTGELF
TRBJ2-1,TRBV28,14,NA,ASSLSGSKGYNEQF
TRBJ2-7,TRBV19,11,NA,ASSKGLAGAPY
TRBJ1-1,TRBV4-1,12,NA,ASSQDNGGTEAF
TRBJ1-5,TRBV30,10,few,AWGSQGKPQH
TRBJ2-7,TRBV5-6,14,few,ASSLGGKGGIYEQY
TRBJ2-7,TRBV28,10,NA,ASNAGTGEQY
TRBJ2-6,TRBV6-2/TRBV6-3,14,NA,ASSYATGTGANVLT
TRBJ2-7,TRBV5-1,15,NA,ASSSGTGGRGIDEQY
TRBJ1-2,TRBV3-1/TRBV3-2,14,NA,ASSPPGTGVVSGYT
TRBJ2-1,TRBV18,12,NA,ASTSGSADNEQF
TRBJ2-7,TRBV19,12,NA,ASSLAGGTYEQY
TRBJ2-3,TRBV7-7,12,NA,ASSLTGRTDTQY
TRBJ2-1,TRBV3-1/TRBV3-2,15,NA,ASSQDGPGGAYNEQF
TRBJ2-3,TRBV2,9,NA,ASYGTDTQY
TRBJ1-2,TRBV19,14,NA,ASSIEGPAGPYGYT
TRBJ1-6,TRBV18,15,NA,ASSPILLQGPYSPLH
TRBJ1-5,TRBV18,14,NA,ASSPLRQGLNQPQH
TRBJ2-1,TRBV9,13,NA,ASSVSGISYNEQF
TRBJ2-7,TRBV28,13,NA,ASTSVAGGSYEQY
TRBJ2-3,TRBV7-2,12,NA,ASSWSGIGDTQY
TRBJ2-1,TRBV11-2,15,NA,ASSLVGTSGSGNEQF
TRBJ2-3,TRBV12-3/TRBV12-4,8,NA,ASGGDTQY
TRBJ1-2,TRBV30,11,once,AWSPGQIYGYT
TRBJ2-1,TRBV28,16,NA,ASSRVNLAGGRNNEQF
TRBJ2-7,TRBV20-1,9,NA,SARQSYEQY
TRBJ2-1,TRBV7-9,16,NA,ASSVPLGGNPKYNEQF
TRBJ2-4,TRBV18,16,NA,ASYPEAGGLLAKNIQY
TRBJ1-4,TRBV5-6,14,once,ASSSDRGVTNEKLF
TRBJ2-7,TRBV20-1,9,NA,SARNQGEQY
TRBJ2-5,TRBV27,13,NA,ASSFSRGPVETQY
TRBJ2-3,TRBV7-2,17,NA,ASSLRETFSGIVTDPQY
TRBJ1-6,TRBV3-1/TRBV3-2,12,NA,ASSHLGQNSPLH
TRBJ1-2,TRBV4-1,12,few,ASSQEGQRDGYT